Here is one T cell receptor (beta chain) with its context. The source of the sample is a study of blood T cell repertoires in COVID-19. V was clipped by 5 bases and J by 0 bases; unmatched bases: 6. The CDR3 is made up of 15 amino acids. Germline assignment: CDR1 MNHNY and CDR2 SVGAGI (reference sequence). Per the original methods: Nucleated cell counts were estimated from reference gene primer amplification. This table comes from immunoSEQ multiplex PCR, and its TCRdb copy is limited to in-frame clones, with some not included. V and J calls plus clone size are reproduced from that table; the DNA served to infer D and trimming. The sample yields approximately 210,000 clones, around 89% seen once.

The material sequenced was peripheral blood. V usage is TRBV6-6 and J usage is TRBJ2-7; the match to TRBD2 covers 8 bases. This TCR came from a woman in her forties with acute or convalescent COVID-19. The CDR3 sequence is CASSLEAGGSYEQYV. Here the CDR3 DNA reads TGTGCCAGCAGTCTGGAGGCGGGGGGCTCCTACGAGCAGTACGTC.